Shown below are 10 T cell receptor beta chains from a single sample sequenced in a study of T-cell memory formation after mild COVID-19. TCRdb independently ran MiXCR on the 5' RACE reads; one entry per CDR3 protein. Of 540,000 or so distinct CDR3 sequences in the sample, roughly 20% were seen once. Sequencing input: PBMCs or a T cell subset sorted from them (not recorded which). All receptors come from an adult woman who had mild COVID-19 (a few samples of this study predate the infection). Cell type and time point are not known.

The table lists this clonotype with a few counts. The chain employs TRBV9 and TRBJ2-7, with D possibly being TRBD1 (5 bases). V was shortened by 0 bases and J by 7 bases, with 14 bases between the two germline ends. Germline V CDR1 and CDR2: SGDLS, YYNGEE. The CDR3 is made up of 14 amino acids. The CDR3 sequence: CASSVGPDTKEQYF. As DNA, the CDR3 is TGTGCCAGCAGCGTAGGCCCGGACACCAAAGAGCAGTACTTC. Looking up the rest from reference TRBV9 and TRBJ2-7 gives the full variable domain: DSGVTQTPKHLITATGQRVTLRCSPRSGDLSVYWYQQSLDQGLQFLIQYYNGEERAKGNILERFSAQQFPDLHSELNLSSLELGDSALYFCASSVGPDTKEQYFGPGTRLTVT.

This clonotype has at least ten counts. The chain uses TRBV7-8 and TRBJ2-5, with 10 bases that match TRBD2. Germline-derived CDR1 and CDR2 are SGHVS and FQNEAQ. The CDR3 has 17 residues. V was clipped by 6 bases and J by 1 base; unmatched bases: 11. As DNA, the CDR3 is TGTGCCAGCAGTCAATCCCTAGCGGGAGTCCTCCAAGAGACCCAGTACTTC. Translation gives CASSQSLAGVLQETQYF.

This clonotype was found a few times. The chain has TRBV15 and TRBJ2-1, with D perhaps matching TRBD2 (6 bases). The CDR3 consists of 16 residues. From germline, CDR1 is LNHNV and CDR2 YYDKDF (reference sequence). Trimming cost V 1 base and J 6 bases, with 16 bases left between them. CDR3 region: CATSRAYGGWVNEQFF. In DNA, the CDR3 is TGTGCCACCAGCAGAGCCTATGGGGGGTGGGTCAATGAGCAGTTCTTC.

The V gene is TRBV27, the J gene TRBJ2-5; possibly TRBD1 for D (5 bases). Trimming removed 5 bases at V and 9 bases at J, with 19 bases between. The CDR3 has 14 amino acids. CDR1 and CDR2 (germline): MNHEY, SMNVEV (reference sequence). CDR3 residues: CASSLGQGARAQYF. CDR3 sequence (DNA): TGTGCCAGCAGTCTCGGGCAGGGCGCTCGGGCCCAGTACTTC.

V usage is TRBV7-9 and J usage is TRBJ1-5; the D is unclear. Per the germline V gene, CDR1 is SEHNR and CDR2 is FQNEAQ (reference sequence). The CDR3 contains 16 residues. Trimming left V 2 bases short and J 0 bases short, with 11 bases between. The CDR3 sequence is CASSLRSVYSNQPQHF. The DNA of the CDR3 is TGTGCCAGCAGCTTACGATCTGTTTATAGCAATCAGCCCCAGCATTTT.

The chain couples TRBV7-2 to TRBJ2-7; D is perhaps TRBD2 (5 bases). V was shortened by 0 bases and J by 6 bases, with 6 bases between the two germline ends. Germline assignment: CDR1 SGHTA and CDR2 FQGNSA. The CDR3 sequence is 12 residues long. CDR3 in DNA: TGTGCCAGCAGCTTAGCTCGGGGCGAGCAGTACTTC. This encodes CASSLARGEQYF.

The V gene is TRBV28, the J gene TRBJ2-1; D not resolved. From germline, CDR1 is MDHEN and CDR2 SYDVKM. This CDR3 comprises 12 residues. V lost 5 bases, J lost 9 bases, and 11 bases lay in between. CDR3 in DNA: TGTGCCAGCAGTGAATTGGGGATTGAGCAGTTCTTC. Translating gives CASSELGIEQFF.

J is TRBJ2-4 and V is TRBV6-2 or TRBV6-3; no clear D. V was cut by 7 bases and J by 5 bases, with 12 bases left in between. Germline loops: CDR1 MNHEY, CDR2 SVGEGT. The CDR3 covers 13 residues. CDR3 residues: CASKGFTENIQYF. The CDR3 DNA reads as TGTGCCAGCAAGGGTTTCACCGAAAACATTCAGTACTTC.

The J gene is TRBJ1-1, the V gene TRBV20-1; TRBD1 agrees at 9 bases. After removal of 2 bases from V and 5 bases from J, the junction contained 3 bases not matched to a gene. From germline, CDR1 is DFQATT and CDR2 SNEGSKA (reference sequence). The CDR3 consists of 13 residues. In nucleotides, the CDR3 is TGCAGTGCTAGAATCGGGACAGGGACTGAAGCTTTCTTT. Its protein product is CSARIGTGTEAFF.

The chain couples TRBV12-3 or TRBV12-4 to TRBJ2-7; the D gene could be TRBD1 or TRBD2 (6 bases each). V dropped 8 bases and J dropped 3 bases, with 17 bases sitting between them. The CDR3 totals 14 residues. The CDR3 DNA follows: TGTGCCAGCGAAAAGGCCGGGGGCAGCTACGAGCAGTACTTC. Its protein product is CASEKAGGSYEQYF.